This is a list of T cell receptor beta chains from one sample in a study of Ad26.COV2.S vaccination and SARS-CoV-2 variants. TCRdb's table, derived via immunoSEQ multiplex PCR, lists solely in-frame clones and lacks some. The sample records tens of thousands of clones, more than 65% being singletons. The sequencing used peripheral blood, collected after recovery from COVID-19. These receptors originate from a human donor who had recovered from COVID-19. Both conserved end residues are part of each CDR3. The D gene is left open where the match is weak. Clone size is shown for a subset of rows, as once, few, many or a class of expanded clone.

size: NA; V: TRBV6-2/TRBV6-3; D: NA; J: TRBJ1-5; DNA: TGTGCCAGCAGTTACCCCCTATATCAGCCCCAGCATTTT; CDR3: CASSYPLYQPQHF
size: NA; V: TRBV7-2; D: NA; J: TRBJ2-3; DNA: TGTGCCAGCAGCTTAGCGGGCAGAACAGATACGCAGTATTTT; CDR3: CASSLAGRTDTQYF
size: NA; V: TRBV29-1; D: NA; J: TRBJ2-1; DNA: TGCAGCGCCGCGGACGATGAGCAGTTCTTC; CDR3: CSAADDEQFF
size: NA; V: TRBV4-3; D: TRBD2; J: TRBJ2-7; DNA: TGCGCCAGCAAGCCGGCTAGCGGGGACTACGAGCAGTACTTC; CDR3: CASKPASGDYEQYF
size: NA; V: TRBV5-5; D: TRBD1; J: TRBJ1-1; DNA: TGTGCCAGCACCCCCTGGACAGGGAGGGACACTGAAGCTTTCTTT; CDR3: CASTPWTGRDTEAFF
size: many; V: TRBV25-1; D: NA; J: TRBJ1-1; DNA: TGTGCCAGCAGCCCATCAATATCAGCAATGAACACTGAAGCTTTCTTT; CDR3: CASSPSISAMNTEAFF
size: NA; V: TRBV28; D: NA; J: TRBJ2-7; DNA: TGTGCCAGCAGGTCGGGGCACTACCTCGAATACGAGCAGTACTTC; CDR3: CASRSGHYLEYEQYF
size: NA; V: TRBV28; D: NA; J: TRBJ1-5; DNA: TGTGCCAGCAGGCCAGATTTAGCTATCATCCATTTT; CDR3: CASRPDLAIIHF
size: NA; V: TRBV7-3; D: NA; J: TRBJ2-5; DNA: TGTGCCAGCAGCTTACTGAGTGGAGAGACCCAGTACTTC; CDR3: CASSLLSGETQYF
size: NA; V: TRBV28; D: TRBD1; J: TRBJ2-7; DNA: TGTGCCAGCGGCGTAGACAGGGTCTCCTACGAGCAGTACTTC; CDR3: CASGVDRVSYEQYF
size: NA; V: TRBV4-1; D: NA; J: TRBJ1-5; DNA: TGCGCCAGCAGCCAAGAATCCGGACAGAGGCATCAGCCCCAGCATTTT; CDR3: CASSQESGQRHQPQHF
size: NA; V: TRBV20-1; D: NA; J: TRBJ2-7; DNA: TGCAGTGCTAGTGCTACCTGGAGGGGCGAGCAGTACTTC; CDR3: CSASATWRGEQYF
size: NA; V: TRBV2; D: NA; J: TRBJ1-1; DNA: TGTGCCAGCAGTGAAGATTGGAACACTGAAGCTTTCTTT; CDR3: CASSEDWNTEAFF
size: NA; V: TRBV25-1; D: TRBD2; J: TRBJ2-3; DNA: TGTGCCAGCCAACGAGCGGGACCTACAGATACGCAGTATTTT; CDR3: CASQRAGPTDTQYF
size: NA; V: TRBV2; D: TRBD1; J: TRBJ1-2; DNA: TGTGCCAGCAGACGCGATTACAGGGGGGGCTATGGCTACACCTTC; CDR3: CASRRDYRGGYGYTF
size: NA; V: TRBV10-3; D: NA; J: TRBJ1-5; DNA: TGTGCCATCAGCGACACGGATGGACCCCAGCATTTT; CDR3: CAISDTDGPQHF
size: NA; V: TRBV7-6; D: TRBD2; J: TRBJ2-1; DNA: TGTGCCAGCAGCTTAGCGCATTCTCTAGCGGAGGAGCAGTTCTTC; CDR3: CASSLAHSLAEEQFF
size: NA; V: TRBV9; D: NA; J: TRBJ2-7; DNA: TGTGCCAGCAGCGTAGTTGGTGTCTACGAGCAGTACTTC; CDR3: CASSVVGVYEQYF
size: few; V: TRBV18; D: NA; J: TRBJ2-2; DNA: TGTGCCAGCTCACGGTACGCGGACACAACGCTGAACACCGGGGAGCTGTTTTTT; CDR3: CASSRYADTTLNTGELFF
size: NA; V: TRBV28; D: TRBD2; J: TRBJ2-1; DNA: TGTGCCAGCAGTTTATTCATCGGACTAGCGGGAGGTTCGAATGAGCAGTTCTTC; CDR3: CASSLFIGLAGGSNEQFF
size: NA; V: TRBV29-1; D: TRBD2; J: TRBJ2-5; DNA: TGCAGCGTTAGGCTAGCGGGAGAGACCCAGTACTTC; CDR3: CSVRLAGETQYF
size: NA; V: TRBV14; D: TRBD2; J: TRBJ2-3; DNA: TGTGCCAGCAGGCTAGCGGGAGGAACCGTGGATACGCAGTATTTT; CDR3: CASRLAGGTVDTQYF
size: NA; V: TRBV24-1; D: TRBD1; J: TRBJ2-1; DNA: TGTGCCACCAGTGATACCACAGGGGGTGACTACAATGAGCAGTTCTTC; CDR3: CATSDTTGGDYNEQFF
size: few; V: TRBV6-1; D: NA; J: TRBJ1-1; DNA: TGTGCCAGCAGTGAAGGAGGGATTAGGACTGAAGCTTTCTTT; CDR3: CASSEGGIRTEAFF
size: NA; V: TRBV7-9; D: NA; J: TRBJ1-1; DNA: TGTGCCAGCAGTTTCTTGCGCACTGAAGCTTTCTTT; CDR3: CASSFLRTEAFF
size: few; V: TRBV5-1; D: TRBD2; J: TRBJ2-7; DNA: TGCGCCAGCAGCTTTATGACTAGCGGGAGTTTGGACGAGCAGTACTTC; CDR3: CASSFMTSGSLDEQYF
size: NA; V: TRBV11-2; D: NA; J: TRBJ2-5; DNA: TGTGCCAGCAGCTTGACAGGACTTGGGGAGACCCAGTACTTC; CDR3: CASSLTGLGETQYF
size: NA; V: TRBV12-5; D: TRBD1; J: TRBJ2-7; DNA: TGTGCTAGTGGTTTGGGACTCCGGGACAGGGGCTACGAGCAGTACTTC; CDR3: CASGLGLRDRGYEQYF
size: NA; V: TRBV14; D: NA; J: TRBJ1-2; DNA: TGTGCCAGCAGTCCTCATACGGCCCCAGTGGTTGGCTACACCTTC; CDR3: CASSPHTAPVVGYTF
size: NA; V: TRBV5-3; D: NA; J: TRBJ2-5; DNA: TGTGCCAGAAGCTTTCTTGGGGGATTTCGGGGACAAGAGACCCAGTACTTC; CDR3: CARSFLGGFRGQETQYF
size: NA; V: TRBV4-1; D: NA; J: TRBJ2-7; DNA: TGCGCCAGCAGCCAAGAGGCGGGACCCTACGAGCAGTACTTC; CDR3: CASSQEAGPYEQYF
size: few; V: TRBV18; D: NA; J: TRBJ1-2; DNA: TGTGCCAGCTCAGGACAGTCCGGGTCCGATAACTATGGCTACACCTTC; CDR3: CASSGQSGSDNYGYTF
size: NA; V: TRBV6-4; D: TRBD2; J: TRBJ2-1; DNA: TGTGCCAGCAGTGGAGGCGGGAGGGGAGGCAATGAGCAGTTCTTC; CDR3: CASSGGGRGGNEQFF
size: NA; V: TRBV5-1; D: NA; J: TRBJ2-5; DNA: TGCGCCAGCAGCCACCCGGGGGAGACCCAGTACTTC; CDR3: CASSHPGETQYF
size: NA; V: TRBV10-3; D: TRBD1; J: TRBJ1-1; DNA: TGTGCCATCAGCCAAGGACAGGTAAAAGGAAACACTGAAGCTTTCTTT; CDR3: CAISQGQVKGNTEAFF
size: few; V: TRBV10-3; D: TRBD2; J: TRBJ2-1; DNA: TGTGCCATCAGTGAGTCAGGGACTAGCGGGGGCTCCTACAATGAGCAGTTCTTC; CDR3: CAISESGTSGGSYNEQFF
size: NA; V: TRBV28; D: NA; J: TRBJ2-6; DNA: TGTGCCGGGCATACTGGGGCCAACGTCCTGACTTTC; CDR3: CAGHTGANVLTF
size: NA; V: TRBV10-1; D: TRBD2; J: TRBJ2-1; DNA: TGCGCCACCCCCGGGACTAGCGGGAGGGCTTCCTACAATGAGCAGTTCTTC; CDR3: CATPGTSGRASYNEQFF
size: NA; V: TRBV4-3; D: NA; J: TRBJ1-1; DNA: TGCGCCAGCCAAAAGAGTCGGGGTTTGGCTGAAGCTTTCTTT; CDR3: CASQKSRGLAEAFF
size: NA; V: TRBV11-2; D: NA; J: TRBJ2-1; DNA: TGTGCCAGCAGCTTAACCTCGCAGCAGTTCTTC; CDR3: CASSLTSQQFF
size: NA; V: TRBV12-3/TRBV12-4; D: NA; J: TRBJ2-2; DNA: TGTGCCAGCAGTTCTACCGGGGAGCTGTTTTTT; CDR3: CASSSTGELFF
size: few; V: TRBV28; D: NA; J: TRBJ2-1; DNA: TGTGCCAGCAGTTTACTAGGGTGGGAGCAGTTCTTC; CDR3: CASSLLGWEQFF
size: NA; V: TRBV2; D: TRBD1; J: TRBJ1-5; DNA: TGTGCCAGCAGACAGGGCGACAGGGACGGGGAGCCCCAGCATTTT; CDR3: CASRQGDRDGEPQHF
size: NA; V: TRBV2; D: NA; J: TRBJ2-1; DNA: TGTGCCAGCGGGCAAGGATCCTACAATGAGCAGTTCTTC; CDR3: CASGQGSYNEQFF
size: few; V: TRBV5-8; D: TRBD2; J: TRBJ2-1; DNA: TGTGCCAGCAGCGGCGGGACTAGCCGCGACAATGAGCAGTTCTTC; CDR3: CASSGGTSRDNEQFF
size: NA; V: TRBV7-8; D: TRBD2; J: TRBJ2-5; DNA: TGTGCCAGCACCATAGGAGGGAGCGGGATTGAAGAGACCCAGTACTTC; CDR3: CASTIGGSGIEETQYF
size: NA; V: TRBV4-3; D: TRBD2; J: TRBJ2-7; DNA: TGCGCCAGCAGCCAAGATTGGCGGGAGACCCGCTACGAGCAGTACTTC; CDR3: CASSQDWRETRYEQYF
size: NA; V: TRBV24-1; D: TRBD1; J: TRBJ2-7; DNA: TGTGCCACCAGTGACCCTACCGGGACAGGGGCCTACGAGCAGTACTTC; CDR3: CATSDPTGTGAYEQYF
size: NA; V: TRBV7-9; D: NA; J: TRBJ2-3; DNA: TGTGCCAGCAGCTTAGATGAGAGGAGCACAGATACGCAGTATTTT; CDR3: CASSLDERSTDTQYF
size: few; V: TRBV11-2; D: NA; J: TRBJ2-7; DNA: TGTGCCAGCAGCTTGGATATGGGACACTTGGGGGAGCAGTACTTC; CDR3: CASSLDMGHLGEQYF
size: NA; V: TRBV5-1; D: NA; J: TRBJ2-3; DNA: TGCGCCAGCAGTATAGGGTTAGGGACCACAGATACGCAGTATTTT; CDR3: CASSIGLGTTDTQYF
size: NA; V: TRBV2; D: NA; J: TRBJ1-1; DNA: TGTGCCAGCAGTGAAGAATGGGCTAGGACTGAAGCTTTCTTT; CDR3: CASSEEWARTEAFF
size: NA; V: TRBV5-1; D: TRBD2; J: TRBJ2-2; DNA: TGCGCCAGCAGCTTGGAGGGACTAGTCGAAGCCGGGGAGCTGTTTTTT; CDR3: CASSLEGLVEAGELFF
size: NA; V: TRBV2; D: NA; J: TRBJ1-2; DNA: TGTGCCAGCACCGGGGTAGGGAGAAGGGACTATGGCTACACCTTC; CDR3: CASTGVGRRDYGYTF
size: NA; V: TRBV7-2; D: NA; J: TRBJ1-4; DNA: TGTGCCAGCAGCTTAGGGGGGGGTGGTGAAAAACTGTTTTTT; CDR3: CASSLGGGGEKLFF